This entry is about one T cell receptor beta chain. The data are from a study of control samples from healthy donors and cancer patients. Here immunoSEQ multiplex PCR was the method, and the copy in TCRdb shows in-frame clones only, minus some. The top ten hold approximately 2.9% of the sample, which has some 150,000 clones, 75% to 95% seen once. This CDR3 has 14 amino acids. Germline lookup yields CDR1 LGHNT and CDR2 FRNRAP. J lost 0 bases, V lost 7 bases, and 6 bases had no gene match. The V call is TRBV12-5, the J call TRBJ2-7, with TRBD2 matching 7 bases. Sequenced: blood. The TCR comes from a man aged 30 to 45 in good health. DNA of the CDR3: TGTGCTAGTGCCTGGGGGGGGGACTCCTACGAGCAGTACTTC. Protein: CASAWGGDSYEQYF.